This TCR beta chain was found in a study of T cell changes during pregnancy in multiple sclerosis. This CDR3 comprises 16 residues. Between the trimmed V and J ends, which lost 3 bases and 3 bases, there was a span of 18 bases. Looked up from germline, CDR1 is SEHNR and CDR2 is FQNEAQ (reference sequence). Method: immunoSEQ multiplex PCR; TCRdb's copy keeps in-frame clones and lacks some. The sample has just under 65,000 clones; roughly 92% are singletons. V gene TRBV7-9 combines with J gene TRBJ2-7; D may be TRBD1 (6 bases). This receptor was obtained from a female donor with multiple sclerosis, enrolled in a pregnancy study. The sample here was CD8+ T cells from peripheral blood mononuclear cells, taken in the second trimester of pregnancy. CDR3 residues: CASSLLAGAGRYEQYF. The CDR3 DNA is TGTGCCAGCAGCTTGTTGGCAGGGGCGGGCCGCTACGAGCAGTACTTC.